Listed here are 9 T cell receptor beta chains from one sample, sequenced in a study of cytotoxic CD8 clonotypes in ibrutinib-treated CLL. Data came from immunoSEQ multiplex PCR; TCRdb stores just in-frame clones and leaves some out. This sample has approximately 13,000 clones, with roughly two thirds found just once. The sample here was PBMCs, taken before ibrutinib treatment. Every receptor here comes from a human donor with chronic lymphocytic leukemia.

The CDR3 region is CASSLARGRAWAPLHF. CDR3 nucleotide sequence: TGTGCCAGCAGCTTGGCCCGGGGAAGGGCGTGGGCACCCCTCCACTTT. This chain uses TRBV5-8 with TRBJ1-6; D gene ambiguous. Germline values: CDR1 SGHTS, CDR2 YDEGEE. CDR3 size: 16 residues. Trimming stripped 0 bases from V and 11 bases from J, with 18 bases between.

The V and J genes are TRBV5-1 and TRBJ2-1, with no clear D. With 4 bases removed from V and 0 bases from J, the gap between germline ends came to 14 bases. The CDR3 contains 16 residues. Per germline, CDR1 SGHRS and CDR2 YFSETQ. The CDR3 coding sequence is TGCGCCAGCAGCCCTGAGCCGGCCCCCTCCTACAATGAGCAGTTCTTC. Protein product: CASSPEPAPSYNEQFF.

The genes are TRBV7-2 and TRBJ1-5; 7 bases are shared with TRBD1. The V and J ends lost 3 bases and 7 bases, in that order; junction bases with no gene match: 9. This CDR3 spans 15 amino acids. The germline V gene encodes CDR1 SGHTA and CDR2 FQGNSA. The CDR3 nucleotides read TGTGCCAGCAGCTTGGGCAGGGGGATGAGGCAGCCCCAGCATTTT. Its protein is CASSLGRGMRQPQHF. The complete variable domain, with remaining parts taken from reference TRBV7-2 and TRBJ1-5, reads GAGVSQSPSNKVTEKGKDVELRCDPISGHTALYWYRQSLGQGLEFLIYFQGNSAPDKSGLPSDRFSAERTGGSVSTLTIQRTQQEDSAVYLCASSLGRGMRQPQHFGDGTRLSIL.

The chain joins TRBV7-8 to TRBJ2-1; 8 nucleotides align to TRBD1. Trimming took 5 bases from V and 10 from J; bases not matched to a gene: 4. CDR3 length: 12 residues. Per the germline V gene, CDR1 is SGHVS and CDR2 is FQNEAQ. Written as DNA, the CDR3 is TGTGCCAGCAGCCCCGGGACAGGAGAGCAGTTCTTC. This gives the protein CASSPGTGEQFF. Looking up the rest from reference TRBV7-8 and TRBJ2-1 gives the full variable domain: GAGVSQSPRYKVAKRGQDVALRCDPISGHVSLFWYQQALGQGPEFLTYFQNEAQLDKSGLPSDRFFAERPEGSVSTLKIQRTQQEDSAVYLCASSPGTGEQFFGPGTRLTVL.

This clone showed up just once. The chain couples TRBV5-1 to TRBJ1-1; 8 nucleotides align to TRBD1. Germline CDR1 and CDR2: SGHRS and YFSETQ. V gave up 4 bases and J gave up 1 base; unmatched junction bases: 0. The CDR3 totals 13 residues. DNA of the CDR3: TGCGCCAGCAGCGGACAGGGGAACACTGAAGCTTTCTTT. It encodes CASSGQGNTEAFF.

CDR3 in amino acids: CAISVDGPSYEQYF. Written as DNA, the CDR3 is TGTGCCATCAGTGTTGACGGACCCTCCTACGAGCAGTACTTC. V gene TRBV10-3 combines with J gene TRBJ2-7; no reliable D call. Germline assignment: CDR1 ENHRY and CDR2 SYGVKD. V lost 4 bases, J lost 0 bases, and 10 bases lay in between. The CDR3 has 14 residues.

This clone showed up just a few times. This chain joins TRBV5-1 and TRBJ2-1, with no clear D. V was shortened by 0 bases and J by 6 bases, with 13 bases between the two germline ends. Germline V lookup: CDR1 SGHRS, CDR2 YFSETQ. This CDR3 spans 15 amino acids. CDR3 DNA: TGCGCCAGCAGCTTGGGTCCAGGTTCGGTCAATGAGCAGTTCTTC. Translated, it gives CASSLGPGSVNEQFF.

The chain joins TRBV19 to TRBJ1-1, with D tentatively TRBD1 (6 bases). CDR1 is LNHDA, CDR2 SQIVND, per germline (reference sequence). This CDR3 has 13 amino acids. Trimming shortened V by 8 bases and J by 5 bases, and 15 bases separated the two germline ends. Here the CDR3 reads CASHLQGRTEAFF. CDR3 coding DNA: TGTGCCAGTCATTTGCAGGGGCGAACTGAAGCTTTCTTT.

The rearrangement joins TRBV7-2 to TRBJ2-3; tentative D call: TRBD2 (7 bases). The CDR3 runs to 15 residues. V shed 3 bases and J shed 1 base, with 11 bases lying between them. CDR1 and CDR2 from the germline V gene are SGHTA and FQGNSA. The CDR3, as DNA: TGTGCCAGCAGCTTTGGCGGGGGCCGCACAGATACGCAGTATTTT. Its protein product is CASSFGGGRTDTQYF.